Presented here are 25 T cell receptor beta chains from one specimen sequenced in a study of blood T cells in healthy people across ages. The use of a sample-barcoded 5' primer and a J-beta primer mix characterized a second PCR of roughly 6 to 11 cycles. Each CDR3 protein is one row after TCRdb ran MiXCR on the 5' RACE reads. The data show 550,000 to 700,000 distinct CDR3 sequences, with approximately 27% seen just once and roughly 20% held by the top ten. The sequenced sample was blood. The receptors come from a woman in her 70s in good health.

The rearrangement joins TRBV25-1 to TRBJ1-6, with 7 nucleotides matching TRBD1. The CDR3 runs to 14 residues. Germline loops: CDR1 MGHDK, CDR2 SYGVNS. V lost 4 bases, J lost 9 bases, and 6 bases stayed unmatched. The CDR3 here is CASSGETGTSPLHF. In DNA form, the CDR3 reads TGTGCCAGCAGTGGCGAGACAGGGACTTCACCCCTCCACTTT.

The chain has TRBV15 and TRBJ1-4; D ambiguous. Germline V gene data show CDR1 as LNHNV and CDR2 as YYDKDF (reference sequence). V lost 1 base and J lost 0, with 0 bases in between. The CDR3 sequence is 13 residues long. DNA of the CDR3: TGTGCCACCAGCAGAGCAACTAATGAAAAACTGTTTTTT. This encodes CATSRATNEKLFF.

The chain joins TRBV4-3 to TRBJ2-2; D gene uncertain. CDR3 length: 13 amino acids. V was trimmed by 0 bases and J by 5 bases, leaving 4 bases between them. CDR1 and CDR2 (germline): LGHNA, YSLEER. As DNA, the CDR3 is TGCGCCAGCAGCCAAGATCGAACCGGGGAGCTGTTTTTT. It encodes CASSQDRTGELFF.

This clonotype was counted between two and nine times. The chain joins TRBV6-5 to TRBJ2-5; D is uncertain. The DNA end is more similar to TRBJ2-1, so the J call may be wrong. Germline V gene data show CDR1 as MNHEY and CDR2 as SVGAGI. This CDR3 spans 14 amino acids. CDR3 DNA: TGTGCCAGCAGTTACGGGTGGCAGAACAATGAGCAGTTCTTC. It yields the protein CASSYGWQNNEQFF.

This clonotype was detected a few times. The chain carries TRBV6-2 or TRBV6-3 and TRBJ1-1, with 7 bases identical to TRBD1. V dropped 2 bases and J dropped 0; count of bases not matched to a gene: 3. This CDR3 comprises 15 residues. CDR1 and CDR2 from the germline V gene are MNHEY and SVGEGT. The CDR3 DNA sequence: TGTGCCAGCAGTTACCGGGACAGCTTGAACACTGAAGCTTTCTTT. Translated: CASSYRDSLNTEAFF.

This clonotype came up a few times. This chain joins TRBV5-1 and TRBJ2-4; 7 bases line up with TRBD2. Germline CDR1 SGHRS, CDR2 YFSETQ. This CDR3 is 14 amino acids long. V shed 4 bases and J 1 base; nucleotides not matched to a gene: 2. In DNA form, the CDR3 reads TGCGCCAGCAGCGGGGGGGATGCCAAAAACATTCAGTACTTC. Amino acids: CASSGGDAKNIQYF. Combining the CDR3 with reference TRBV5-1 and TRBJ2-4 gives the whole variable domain KAGVTQTPRYLIKTRGQQVTLSCSPISGHRSVSWYQQTPGQGLQFLFEYFSETQRNKGNFPGRFSGRQFSNSRSEMNVSTLELGDSALYLCASSGGDAKNIQYFGAGTRLSVL.

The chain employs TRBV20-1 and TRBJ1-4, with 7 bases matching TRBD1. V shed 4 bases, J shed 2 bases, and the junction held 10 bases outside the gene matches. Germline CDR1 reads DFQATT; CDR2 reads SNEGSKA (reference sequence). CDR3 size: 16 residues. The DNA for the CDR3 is TGCAGTGCTACGGCCCGGAGGGGGCCGACTAATGAAAAACTGTTTTTT. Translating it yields CSATARRGPTNEKLFF.

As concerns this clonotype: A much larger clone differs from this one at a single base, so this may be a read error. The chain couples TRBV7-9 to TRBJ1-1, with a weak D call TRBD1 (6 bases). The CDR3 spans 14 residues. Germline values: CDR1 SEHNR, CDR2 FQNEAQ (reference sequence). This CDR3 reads CASSSAQGNTEAFF. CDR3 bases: TGCGCCAGCAGCTCGGCACAGGGGAACACTGAAGCTTTCTTT. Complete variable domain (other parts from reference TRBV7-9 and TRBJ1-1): DTGVSQNPRHKITKRGQNVTFRCDPISEHNRLYWYRQTLGQGPEFLTYFQNEAQLEKSRLLSDRFSAERPKGSFSTLEIQRTEQGDSAMYLCASSSAQGNTEAFFGQGTRLTVV.

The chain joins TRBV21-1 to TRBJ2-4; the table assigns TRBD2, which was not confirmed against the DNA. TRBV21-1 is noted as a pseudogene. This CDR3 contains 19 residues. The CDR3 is CASSKRVPLGRPSGNIQYF. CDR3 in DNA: TGTGCCAGCAGCAAAAGGGTCCCACTAGGACGGCCGTCTGGAAACATTCAGTACTTC.

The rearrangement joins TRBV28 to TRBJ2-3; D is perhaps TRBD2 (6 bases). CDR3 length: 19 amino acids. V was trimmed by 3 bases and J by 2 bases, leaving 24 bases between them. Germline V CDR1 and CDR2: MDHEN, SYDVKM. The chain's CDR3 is CASSFKYPSFRGLTDTQYF. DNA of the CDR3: TGTGCCAGCAGTTTTAAATATCCGTCATTCCGGGGACTCACAGATACGCAGTATTTT. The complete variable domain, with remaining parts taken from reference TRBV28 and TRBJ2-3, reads DVKVTQSSRYLVKRTGEKVFLECVQDMDHENMFWYRQDPGLGLRLIYFSYDVKMKEKGDIPEGYSVSREKKERFSLILESASTNQTSMYLCASSFKYPSFRGLTDTQYFGPGTRLTVL.

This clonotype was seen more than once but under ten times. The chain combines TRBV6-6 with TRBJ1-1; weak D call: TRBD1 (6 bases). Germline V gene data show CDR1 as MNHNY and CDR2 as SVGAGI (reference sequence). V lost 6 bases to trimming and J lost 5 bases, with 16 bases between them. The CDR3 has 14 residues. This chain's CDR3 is CASSGGAGRTEAFF. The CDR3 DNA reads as TGTGCCAGCAGCGGGGGGGCTGGCCGTACTGAAGCTTTCTTT.

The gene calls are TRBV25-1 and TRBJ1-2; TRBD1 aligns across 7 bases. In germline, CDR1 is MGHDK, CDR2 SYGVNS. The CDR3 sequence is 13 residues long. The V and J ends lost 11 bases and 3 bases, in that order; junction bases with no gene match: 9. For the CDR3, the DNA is TGTGCCGTACAGGACAGGATAGACTATGGCTACACCTTC. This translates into CAVQDRIDYGYTF.

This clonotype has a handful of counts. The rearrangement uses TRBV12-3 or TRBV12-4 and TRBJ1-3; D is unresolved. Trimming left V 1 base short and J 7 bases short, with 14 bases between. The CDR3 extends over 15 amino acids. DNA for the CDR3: TGTGCCAGCAGTTTAGGGGCAGCCCTGCGGAACACCATATATTTT. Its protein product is CASSLGAALRNTIYF.

The chain's CDR3 is CASSSRGGQNYGYTF. The CDR3 nucleotides read TGTGCCAGCAGTTCGCGCGGGGGACAGAACTATGGCTACACCTTC. The chain employs TRBV6-6 and TRBJ1-2; 7 bases are shared with TRBD1. CDR1 MNHNY and CDR2 SVGAGI come from the germline V gene (reference sequence). The V and J ends lost 4 bases and 2 bases, in that order; junction bases with no gene match: 7. The CDR3 consists of 15 residues.

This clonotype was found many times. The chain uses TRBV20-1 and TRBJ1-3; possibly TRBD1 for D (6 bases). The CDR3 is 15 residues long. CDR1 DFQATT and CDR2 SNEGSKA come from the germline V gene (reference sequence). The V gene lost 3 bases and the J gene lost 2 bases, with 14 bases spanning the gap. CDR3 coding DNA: TGCAGTGCTAGCCCCCAAGCAGGGGCTGGAAACACCATATATTTT. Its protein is CSASPQAGAGNTIYF.

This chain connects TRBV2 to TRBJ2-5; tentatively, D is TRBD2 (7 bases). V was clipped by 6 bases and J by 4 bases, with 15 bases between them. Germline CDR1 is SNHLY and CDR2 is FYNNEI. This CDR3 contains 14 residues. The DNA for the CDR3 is TGTGCCAGCAGGAGGGGGGGCCAGTCAGAGACCCAGTACTTC. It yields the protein CASRRGGQSETQYF.

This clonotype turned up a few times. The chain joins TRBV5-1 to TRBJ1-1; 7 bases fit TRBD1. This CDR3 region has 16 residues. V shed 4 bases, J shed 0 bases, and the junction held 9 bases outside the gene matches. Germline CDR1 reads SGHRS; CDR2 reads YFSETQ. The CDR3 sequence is CASSPTLGTVNTEAFF. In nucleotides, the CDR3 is TGCGCCAGCAGCCCAACCCTGGGGACAGTGAACACTGAAGCTTTCTTT.

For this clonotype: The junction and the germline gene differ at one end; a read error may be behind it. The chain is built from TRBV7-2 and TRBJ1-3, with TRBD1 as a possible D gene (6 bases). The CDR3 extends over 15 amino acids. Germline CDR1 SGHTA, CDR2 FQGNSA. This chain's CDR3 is CASSLGRGAGNAIYF. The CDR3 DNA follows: TGTGCCAGCAGCTTAGGTCGGGGGGCTGGAAACGCCATATATTTT. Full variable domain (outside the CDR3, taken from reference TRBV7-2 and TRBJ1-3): GAGVSQSPSNKVTEKGKDVELRCDPISGHTALYWYRQSLGQGLEFLIYFQGNSAPDKSGLPSDRFSAERTGGSVSTLTIQRTQQEDSAVYLCASSLGRGAGNAIYFGEGSWLTVV.

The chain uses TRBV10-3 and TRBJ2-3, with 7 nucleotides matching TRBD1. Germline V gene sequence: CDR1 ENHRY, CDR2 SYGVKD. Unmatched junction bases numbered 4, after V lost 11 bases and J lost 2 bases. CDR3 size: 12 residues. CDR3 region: CALGQPTDTQYF. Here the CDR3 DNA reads TGTGCCCTGGGACAGCCCACAGATACGCAGTATTTT.

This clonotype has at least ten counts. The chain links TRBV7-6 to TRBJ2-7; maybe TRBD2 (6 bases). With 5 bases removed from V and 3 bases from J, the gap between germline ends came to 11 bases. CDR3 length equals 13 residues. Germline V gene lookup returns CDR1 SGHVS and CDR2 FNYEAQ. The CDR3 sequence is CASSAGPNYEQYF. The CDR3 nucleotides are TGTGCCAGCAGCGCGGGACCGAACTACGAGCAGTACTTC.

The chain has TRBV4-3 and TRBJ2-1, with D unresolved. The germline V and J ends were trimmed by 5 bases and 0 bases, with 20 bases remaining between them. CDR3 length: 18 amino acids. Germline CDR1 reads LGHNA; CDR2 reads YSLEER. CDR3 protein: CASSGASLRRRSYNEQFF. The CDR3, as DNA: TGCGCCAGCAGCGGCGCCTCCCTCCGCCGACGCTCCTACAATGAGCAGTTCTTC.

DNA of the CDR3: TGTGCCATCAGTGAGTGGGACACCAACTTCGCTAACTATGGCTACACCTTC. Translation: CAISEWDTNFANYGYTF. V is TRBV10-3 and J is TRBJ1-2, with D perhaps TRBD1 (6 bases). V dropped 1 base and J dropped 0 bases, with 15 bases sitting between them. CDR3 length: 17 residues. Germline V gene sequence: CDR1 ENHRY, CDR2 SYGVKD.

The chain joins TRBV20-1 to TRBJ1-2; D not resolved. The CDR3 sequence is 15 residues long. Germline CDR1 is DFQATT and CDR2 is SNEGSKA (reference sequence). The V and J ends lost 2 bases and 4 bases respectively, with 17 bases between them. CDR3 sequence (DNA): TGCAGTGCTAGAAGTCCGAGCCCGTCCTTCTATGGCTACACCTTC. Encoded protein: CSARSPSPSFYGYTF.

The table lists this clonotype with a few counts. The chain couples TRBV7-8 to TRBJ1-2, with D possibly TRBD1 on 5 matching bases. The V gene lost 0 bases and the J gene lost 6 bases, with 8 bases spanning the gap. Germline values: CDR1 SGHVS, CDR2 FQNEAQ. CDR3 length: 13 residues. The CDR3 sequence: CASSLAGAHGYTF. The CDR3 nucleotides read TGTGCCAGCAGCTTAGCAGGGGCCCATGGCTACACCTTC.

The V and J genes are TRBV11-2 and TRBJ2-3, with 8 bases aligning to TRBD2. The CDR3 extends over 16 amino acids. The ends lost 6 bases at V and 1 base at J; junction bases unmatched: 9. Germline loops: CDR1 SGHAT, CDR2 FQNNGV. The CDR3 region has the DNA TGTGCCAGCAGTTCCGGAAATAGCGGGGGCACAGATACGCAGTATTTT. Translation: CASSSGNSGGTDTQYF.